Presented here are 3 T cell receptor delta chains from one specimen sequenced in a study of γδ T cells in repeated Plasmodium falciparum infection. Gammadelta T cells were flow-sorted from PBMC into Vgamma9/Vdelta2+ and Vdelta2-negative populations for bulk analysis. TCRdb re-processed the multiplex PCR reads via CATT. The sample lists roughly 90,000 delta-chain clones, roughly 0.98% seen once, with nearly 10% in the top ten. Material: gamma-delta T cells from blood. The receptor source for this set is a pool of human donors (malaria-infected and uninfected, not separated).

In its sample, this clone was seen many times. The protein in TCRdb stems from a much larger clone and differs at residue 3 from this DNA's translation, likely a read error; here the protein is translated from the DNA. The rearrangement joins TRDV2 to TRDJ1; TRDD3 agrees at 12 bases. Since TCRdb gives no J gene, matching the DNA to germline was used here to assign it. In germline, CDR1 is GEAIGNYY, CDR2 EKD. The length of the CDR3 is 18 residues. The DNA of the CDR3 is TGTGCCCGTGACCCCCTACTGGGGGATACAGGGTACACCGATAAACTCATCTTT. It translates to CARDPLLGDTGYTDKLIF.

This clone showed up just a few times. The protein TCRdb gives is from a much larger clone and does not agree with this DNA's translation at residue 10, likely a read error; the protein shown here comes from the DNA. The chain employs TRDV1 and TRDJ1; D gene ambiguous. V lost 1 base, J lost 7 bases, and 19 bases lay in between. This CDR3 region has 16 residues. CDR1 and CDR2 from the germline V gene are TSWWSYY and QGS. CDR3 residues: CALGEQKVWQLRKLIF. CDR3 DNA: TGTGCTCTTGGGGAACAAAAGGTTTGGCAACTTCGTAAACTCATCTTT.

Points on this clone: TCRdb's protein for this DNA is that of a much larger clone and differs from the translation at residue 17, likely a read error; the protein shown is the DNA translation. The CDR3 protein is CALGFRKGPWDIKTDKPIF. Here the CDR3 DNA reads TGTGCTCTTGGGTTCCGTAAGGGTCCCTGGGATATTAAGACCGATAAACCCATCTTT. The chain carries TRDV1 and TRDJ1; maybe TRDD3 (6 bases). CDR1 TSWWSYY and CDR2 QGS come from the germline V gene. The CDR3 runs to 19 residues.